Many counts were recorded for the clone carrying this T cell receptor (beta chain). This specimen comes from a study of early T cells in non-severe SARS-CoV-2 infection. Separate cDNA molecules each had unique molecular identifiers attached to them. Using its own MiXCR run on the 5' RACE reads, TCRdb lists one record per CDR3 protein. Counted here are about 56,000 distinct CDR3 sequences, roughly a tenth occurring once; the ten biggest clones make up 6.5%. Germline CDR1 reads SGHKS; CDR2 reads YYEKEE (reference sequence). The CDR3 has 15 amino acids. The trim removed 0 bases at V and 5 bases at J, leaving 5 bases unmatched.

The V gene is TRBV5-5, the J gene TRBJ1-2; 9 nucleotides match TRBD1. This sequence originates from an adult who was a healthcare worker with PCR-confirmed SARS-CoV-2 infection or an uninfected control (not recorded which). The sequenced sample consisted of whole blood. For the CDR3, the DNA is TGTGCCAGCAGCTTGGGGACAGGGGTCAGGTATGGCTACACCTTC. Its protein is CASSLGTGVRYGYTF.